One and the same sample provided the 27 T cell receptor beta chains below, sequenced in a study of post-analysis software for immune sequencing data. The study, taken as a whole, reports: Relative to controls, patients had 4 or 5 TRBV segments at higher frequency, with TRBV5-6, TRBV5-1 and TRBV20-1 among these.

Incorporated into the TCR beta cDNA libraries were unique molecular identifiers, which served to reduce PCR and sequencing biases. TCRdb analysed the PCR reads with MiXCR anew, one entry per CDR3 protein. The table shows 750,000 to 900,000 distinct CDR3 sequences, with about 45% occurring only once. Antigens of these TCRs are unknown. Material: blood. The receptors originated from a girl under 18 with multiple sclerosis.

This clonotype was seen a handful of times. The chain is built from TRBV7-8 and TRBJ2-7; TRBD2 matches at 8 bases. CDR1 SGHVS and CDR2 FQNEAQ come from the germline V gene. The CDR3 contains 15 residues. The junction had 9 bases not matched to a gene; V was cut back by 5 bases and J by 3 bases. CDR3 sequence: CASSGVTSALYEQYF. For the CDR3, the DNA is TGTGCCAGCAGCGGGGTGACTAGCGCCCTCTACGAGCAGTACTTC.

This clonotype was recorded once. The rearrangement uses TRBV28 and TRBJ1-3; 8 positions agree with TRBD1. Germline loops: CDR1 MDHEN, CDR2 SYDVKM. V lost 0 bases and J lost 4; bases outside the gene matches: 8. The CDR3 extends over 17 amino acids. The CDR3 nucleotides are TGTGCCAGCAGTTTATGGACAGGGGCGGTGGGAGGAAACACCATATATTTT. Translated: CASSLWTGAVGGNTIYF.

The genes are TRBV19 and TRBJ2-1; no reliable D call. Germline lookup yields CDR1 LNHDA and CDR2 SQIVND (reference sequence). This CDR3 has 11 residues. Trimming removed 10 bases from V and 7 bases from J, with 11 bases in between. CDR3 coding DNA: TGTGCCACCCTACCACGAAATGAGCAGTTCTTC. This encodes CATLPRNEQFF.

The table lists this clonotype with a count of one. V is TRBV20-1 and J is TRBJ2-1; TRBD2 might be the D (5 bases). V lost 3 bases to trimming and J lost 4 bases, with 10 bases between them. From germline, CDR1 is DFQATT and CDR2 SNEGSKA (reference sequence). The CDR3 has 13 amino acids. The CDR3 DNA follows: TGCAGTGCTAGGGTAACTAGTTACAATGAGCAGTTCTTC. This codes for CSARVTSYNEQFF.

This chain uses TRBV6-1 with TRBJ2-3; TRBD2 agrees at 16 bases. This CDR3 region has 17 residues. Trimming at V came to 5 bases and at J to 5 bases, leaving 7 bases not matched to a gene. Germline V gene lookup returns CDR1 MNHNS and CDR2 SASEGT. For the CDR3, the DNA is TGTGCCAGCAGTCCTCACGGGACTAGCGGGAGGGAAGATACGCAGTATTTT. It yields the protein CASSPHGTSGREDTQYF.

Turning to this clonotype: The missing conserved phenylalanine or tryptophan at the end of this CDR3 makes a read error likely. No DNA is shown, since the ends of the CDR3 on it are uncertain; the CDR3 is the one TCRdb lists. This chain uses TRBV21-1 with TRBJ2-5; the D call TRBD2 from the table was never checked on the DNA. TRBV21-1 is a recognized pseudogene. The CDR3 contains 16 residues when both ends are counted. CDR3 amino acids: CASSNSRLAGRETQYC.

This chain links TRBV6-1 with TRBJ1-1; no clear D gene. CDR1 is MNHNS, CDR2 SASEGT, per germline. This CDR3 contains 14 residues. Trimming removed 8 bases at V and 3 bases at J, with 16 bases between. The DNA of the CDR3 is TGTGCCAGCGGAAAGACATTCGCGTACACTGAAGCTTTCTTT. It codes for CASGKTFAYTEAFF.

The table lists this clonotype with a few counts. This chain connects TRBV5-1 to TRBJ2-3, with 9 nucleotides matching TRBD1. V was pared by 4 bases and J by 3 bases, with 6 bases of the junction left unmatched. Per germline, CDR1 SGHRS and CDR2 YFSETQ. The CDR3 is 15 amino acids. As DNA, the CDR3 is TGCGCCAGCAGCACCGGACAGGGGCGGACAGATACGCAGTATTTT. It specifies CASSTGQGRTDTQYF.

The chain joins TRBV20-1 to TRBJ2-1, with D perhaps matching TRBD2 (6 bases). In germline, CDR1 is DFQATT, CDR2 SNEGSKA (reference sequence). The CDR3 runs 13 residues. Trimming pared 3 bases from V and 3 bases from J, leaving 9 bases between. CDR3 nucleotides: TGCAGTGCTAGCGGGAGCCGCTACAATGAGCAGTTCTTC. This translates into CSASGSRYNEQFF.

The sample holds a few counts of this clonotype. The V and J genes are TRBV5-1 and TRBJ2-6, with 9 nucleotides matching TRBD1. This CDR3 has 18 amino acids. Trimming cost V 2 bases and J 4 bases; bases outside gene matches: 10. CDR1 and CDR2 (germline): SGHRS, YFSETQ. In DNA, the CDR3 is TGCGCCAGCAGCTTCCTCGGACAGGGGCAGTCGGGGGCCAACGTCCTGACTTTC. As protein: CASSFLGQGQSGANVLTF.

This clonotype was counted only a few times. This chain connects TRBV7-9 to TRBJ2-5; 8 bases agree with TRBD2. J was trimmed by 3 bases and V by 5 bases; bases with no gene match: 5. Germline V gene data show CDR1 as SEHNR and CDR2 as FQNEAQ (reference sequence). The CDR3 is 14 amino acids. CDR3 nucleotide sequence: TGTGCCAGCAGCCGGACTAGCATCGAAGAGACCCAGTACTTC. It codes for CASSRTSIEETQYF. Based on the CDR3 plus reference TRBV7-9 and TRBJ2-5, the full variable domain is DTGVSQNPRHKITKRGQNVTFRCDPISEHNRLYWYRQTLGQGPEFLTYFQNEAQLEKSRLLSDRFSAERPKGSFSTLEIQRTEQGDSAMYLCASSRTSIEETQYFGPGTRLLVL.

About this clonotype: This sequence may be a read error, since a much larger clone differs from it by one base. The chain joins TRBV5-5 to TRBJ1-1; 9 nucleotides agree with TRBD1. The germline CDR1 and CDR2 sequences are SGHKS and YYEKEE (reference sequence). V gave up 4 bases and J gave up 4 bases; unmatched junction bases: 5. The length of the CDR3 is 14 residues. CDR3 amino acids: CASSPTGGSTEAFF. The CDR3 nucleotides read TGTGCCAGCAGCCCGACAGGGGGGAGCACTGAAGCTTTCTTT.

This clonotype was counted only a few times. The CDR3 region is CASSPRLVVGVYEQYF. The CDR3 DNA is TGTGCCAGCAGCCCCCGACTAGTGGTCGGGGTATACGAGCAGTACTTC. The V call is TRBV11-2, the J call TRBJ2-7; a possible D gene is TRBD2 (6 bases). CDR1 is SGHAT, CDR2 FQNNGV, per germline. The CDR3 loop spans 16 amino acids. V was pared by 5 bases and J by 4 bases, with 21 bases between.

The chain carries TRBV25-1 and TRBJ1-1; D is unclear. The V gene's germline CDR1 is MGHDK and CDR2 SYGVNS. V lost 5 bases, J lost 4 bases, and 14 bases lay in between. There are 14 residues in the CDR3. CDR3 amino acids: CASSLSPAGTEAFF. The CDR3 nucleotides read TGTGCCAGCAGTTTGTCCCCGGCGGGCACTGAAGCTTTCTTT.

This clonotype was picked up many times. The rearrangement links TRBV7-9 to TRBJ2-5; no clear D. CDR1 and CDR2 (germline): SEHNR, FQNEAQ (reference sequence). CDR3 length equals 13 residues. Trimming removed 4 bases from V and 3 bases from J, with 9 bases in between. Here the CDR3 DNA reads TGTGCCAGCAGCTCAAGGACGGAAGAGACCCAGTACTTC. This sequence encodes CASSSRTEETQYF. Full variable domain (remainder filled in from reference TRBV7-9 and TRBJ2-5): DTGVSQNPRHKITKRGQNVTFRCDPISEHNRLYWYRQTLGQGPEFLTYFQNEAQLEKSRLLSDRFSAERPKGSFSTLEIQRTEQGDSAMYLCASSSRTEETQYFGPGTRLLVL.

A remark on this clonotype: Its ends do not fully match the called genes, so a read error is possible. The V and J genes are TRBV24-1 and TRBJ2-1; 8 nucleotides match TRBD1. Germline lookup yields CDR1 KGHDR and CDR2 SFDVKD. This CDR3 contains 18 residues. As DNA, the CDR3 is TGTGCCACAAGTGATTTGCCCTCCCCGGACAGGGCTTACAATGAGCAGTTCTTC. This gives the protein CATSDLPSPDRAYNEQFF.

This clonotype was found a few times. The chain combines TRBV6-5 with TRBJ2-7, with D possibly matching TRBD1 (6 bases). The CDR3 totals 14 residues. Looked up from germline, CDR1 is MNHEY and CDR2 is SVGAGI. V was cut by 4 bases and J by 0 bases, with 10 bases left in between. The CDR3 protein is CASSSDSPSYEQYF. The CDR3 DNA reads as TGTGCCAGCAGTTCGGACAGCCCCTCCTACGAGCAGTACTTC.

The chain couples TRBV6-6 to TRBJ2-5; perhaps TRBD2 as D (5 bases). The CDR3 runs to 17 residues. Trimming left V 2 bases short and J 1 base short, with 17 bases between. Germline V CDR1 and CDR2: MNHNY, SVGAGI (reference sequence). The DNA for the CDR3 is TGTGCCAGCAGTTACCCGATTAGCGCGCATACCCAAGAGACCCAGTACTTC. Amino acid sequence: CASSYPISAHTQETQYF.

On this clonotype: One end of the junction varies from germline; a read error may be responsible. V and J are TRBV7-7 and TRBJ2-1; weak D call: TRBD2 (5 bases). Germline CDR1 SSHAT, CDR2 FNYEAQ (reference sequence). The CDR3 runs 12 residues. In DNA form, the CDR3 reads TGTGCTAGCAGCCTAGATGGGAGTGAGCAGTTCTTC. This sequence encodes CASSLDGSEQFF.

The gene calls are TRBV29-1 and TRBJ2-3; tentatively, D is TRBD1 or TRBD2 (5 bases each). V lost 5 bases to trimming and J lost 2 bases, with 14 bases between them. This CDR3 contains 14 residues. Germline lookup yields CDR1 SQVTM and CDR2 ANQGSEA. CDR3 DNA sequence: TGCAGCGTTATTCCTCAAGGGACCACAGATACGCAGTATTTT. Residues: CSVIPQGTTDTQYF.

This clonotype was detected only once. The chain employs TRBV2 and TRBJ2-1, with D perhaps assigned TRBD1 or TRBD2 (5 bases each). The CDR3 extends over 12 amino acids. CDR1 and CDR2 (germline): SNHLY, FYNNEI. Trimming removed 10 bases at V and 6 bases at J, with 13 bases between. This CDR3 reads CATTGLLNEQFF. Here the CDR3 DNA reads TGTGCCACCACAGGACTCCTCAATGAGCAGTTCTTC.

There are a few counts of this clonotype. This chain connects TRBV15 to TRBJ2-1, with 12 bases fitting TRBD2. This CDR3 comprises 16 residues. J lost 9 bases, V lost 1 base, and 7 bases had no gene match. Germline lookup yields CDR1 LNHNV and CDR2 YYDKDF (reference sequence). The DNA of the CDR3 is TGTGCCACCAGCAGAGTCCCCGGACTAGCGGGAACTGAGCAGTTCTTC. Amino acid sequence: CATSRVPGLAGTEQFF.

The chain combines TRBV6-6 with TRBJ2-1; 8 positions agree with TRBD1. The J call may not be correct, given that the DNA end is closer to TRBJ2-7. Germline V gives CDR1 MNHNY, CDR2 SVGAGI (reference sequence). The CDR3 contains 15 residues. CDR3 in amino acids: CASRPDRGVHYEQYF. CDR3 nucleotide sequence: TGTGCCAGCAGGCCTGACAGGGGTGTTCACTACGAGCAGTACTTC.

This clonotype was detected a few times. This chain connects TRBV6-4 to TRBJ2-1; 9 positions agree with TRBD1. Losses at the gene ends were 6 bases for V and 8 bases for J; bases not matched to a gene: 8. The germline V gene has CDR1 MRHNA and CDR2 SNTAGT. The CDR3 is 14 amino acids. CDR3 region: CASRPGQGVHEQFF. Written as DNA, the CDR3 is TGTGCCAGCAGACCGGGACAGGGTGTGCATGAGCAGTTCTTC.

The CDR3 DNA sequence: TGTGCCAGCAGTACAGGGATTATCCACGAGCAGTACTTC. As protein: CASSTGIIHEQYF. This chain connects TRBV2 to TRBJ2-4; tentatively, D is TRBD1 (6 bases). TRBJ2-7 explains the end of the DNA better; the J call may be wrong. This CDR3 has 13 residues. Germline V lookup: CDR1 SNHLY, CDR2 FYNNEI.

The genes are TRBV11-3 and TRBJ1-1, with D perhaps TRBD1 (6 bases). The CDR3 length is 15 residues. The ends were cut back, 1 base at V and 3 bases at J, with 12 bases in the middle. Germline V gene lookup returns CDR1 SGHNT and CDR2 YENEEA. The CDR3 bases are TGTGCCAGCAGCTTAGGGGGGCGTGATTACACTGAAGCTTTCTTT. Its translation: CASSLGGRDYTEAFF. Complete variable domain (other parts from reference TRBV11-3 and TRBJ1-1): EAGVVQSPRYKIIEKKQPVAFWCNPISGHNTLYWYLQNLGQGPELLIRYENEEAVDDSQLPKDRFSAERLKGVDSTLKIQPAELGDSAVYLCASSLGGRDYTEAFFGQGTRLTVV.

This clonotype has just a few counts. The rearrangement uses TRBV20-1 and TRBJ1-4; the match to TRBD1 covers 9 bases. CDR1 is DFQATT and CDR2 is SNEGSKA in the germline V gene (reference sequence). The length of the CDR3 is 14 residues. Trimming removed 6 bases from V and 5 bases from J; junction bases left unmatched: 7. The DNA of the CDR3 is TGCAGTGCCCAAGCCGGGACAGGGAATGAAAAACTGTTTTTT. Amino acid sequence: CSAQAGTGNEKLFF.